Described below is a single TCR beta chain sequence and its context. Germline is not matched at one junction end, which may reflect a read error. The data originate from a study of blood T cells in healthy people across ages. Each sample provided at least 5 micrograms of extracted total RNA. The germline gives CDR1 LGHNA, CDR2 YSLEER. The length of the CDR3 is 18 residues. It was with a sample-barcoded 5' primer and a J-beta primer mix that a second PCR of roughly 6 to 12 cycles was run. TCRdb re-called the 5' RACE reads through MiXCR, storing one row per CDR3 protein. The sample consists of around 1,800,000 distinct CDR3 sequences, 30% to 40% of them appearing once.

The TCR was taken from a human donor in good health. The chain is built from TRBV4-3 and TRBJ2-1, with 9 nucleotides matching TRBD2. The sequenced material came from blood. CDR3 sequence reads: CASSQDELAGLRGNGQFF. For the CDR3, the DNA is TGCGCCAGCAGCCAAGATGAACTAGCGGGCCTCAGGGGAAATGGGCAGTTCTTC.